This T cell receptor beta chain was captured by sequencing in a study of identifying expanded T cells in peripheral blood (dated by TCRdb to between 2018 and 2021). Some background on the complete study: Technical replicates were generated by sequencing separate aliquots of the same genomic DNA pool, with four replicates compared pairwise.

During the collection period, no immune events, such as infections, were documented for the healthy donors. Healthy-donor blood repertoires served as a training cohort to calibrate time-dependent variance in a beta-binomial model of T-cell clone differential abundance. The training cohort was composed of about 10 healthy donors, 3 female and 7 male. On average the donors were about 45 years old, and their ages spanned roughly 29 to 70 years. Whole blood from each healthy donor was obtained from a commercial supplier and was collected at three time points around 13 days apart. For immunosequencing, genomic DNA was extracted from whole blood that had not been sorted. The investigation overall reported the following: The binomial model flagged about 1.2 differentially abundant clones between technical replicates, compared with roughly 17 over two weeks and 19 over four weeks. For all healthy donors, the variance in clone template counts between roughly 2-week samples rose significantly as total template count increased. The authors expected that over much longer intervals, such as months to years, biological variance in healthy repertoires might increase even further. Across all healthy-donor time intervals, the beta-binomial model significantly cut both the number of clones called differentially abundant and the false-positive rate.

TCRbeta CDR3 regions were profiled by bias-controlled multiplex PCR amplification of genomic DNA with the immunoSEQ Assay. On the study's bioinformatics: The absolute abundance of each unique TCRbeta CDR3 region was quantified after sequences were collapsed and filtered. Two models were used to test differential abundance: a binomial model (Fisher-equivalent) and a beta-binomial model that adds time-dependent variance fitted from healthy donors. Clones with fewer than 5 combined templates were excluded, and clones with Benjamini-Hochberg FDR below 0.01 were called differentially abundant. In the beta-binomial model, variance was expressed as a function of the total template count across the two samples, in the form v = (b*log(k)+a)^2. The table was pulled from immuneACCESS by TCRdb, which kept in-frame rearrangements only. Such tables lose some clones; where checked, under half of the loss comes from unresolved V genes, and the rest has no known cause. That table supplies the V and J calls and clone size; D and trimming were determined from the DNA. The table for this sample lists roughly 82,000 clones; just under 85% of them were counted only once. Approximately 18% of the sample lies in the top ten.

On this clone: The antigen this receptor binds is unknown. No clone much larger than this one lies a single base away; base qualities are absent.

Measured from the cysteine to the phenylalanine, the CDR3 is 13 residues long. This entry keeps only the CDR3 DNA: 39 bases, framed from base 1. This clonotype originated in a person aged 18-70 years in good health. The sequencing sample was made of blood. The chain couples TRBV21-1 to TRBJ2-5; TRBD1 reflects the table's D call only, with no check against the DNA. TRBV21-1 is noted as a pseudogene. The bases read TGTGCCAGCAGCCCCACAGGGTGGGAGACCCAGTACTTC. This gives the protein CASSPTGWETQYF.